Here is one T cell receptor beta chain with its context. This sample stems from a study of blood T cell repertoires in COVID-19. The wider study: Both acute and convalescent COVID-19 samples were obtained from the United States, Italy and Spain. The analysed material was cDNA or gDNA that came from T cells, B-cell-depleted T cells, or PBMCs.

V dropped 9 bases and J dropped 9; count of bases not matched to a gene: 8. CDR1 is MDHEN, CDR2 SYDVKM, per germline. The CDR3 spans 14 residues. Original processing notes: Researchers report that nucleated cell counts were estimated from reference gene primer amplification. TCRdb's copy holds only in-frame clones and misses some; the assay was immunoSEQ multiplex PCR. V, J and clone size were drawn from that table, and D and trimming were deduced from the DNA. The sample consists of a few hundred thousand clones, roughly 85% of them appearing once. The sample consisted of peripheral blood. The chain links TRBV28 to TRBJ2-1; TRBD2 aligns across 13 bases. The sequence came from a woman aged 18 to 35 with acute or convalescent COVID-19. This chain's CDR3 is CASRTSGSLGEQFF. CDR3 DNA sequence: TGTGCCAGTCGGACTAGCGGGAGTCTTGGTGAGCAGTTCTTC.